One T cell receptor beta chain is described in this entry. Its antigen is unknown. The data were obtained in a study of cytomegalovirus exposure and HLA in healthy donors. About the study: As an earlier analysis found, 150 million to 200 million T cells yielded about 120 million unique TCR beta sequences. HLA-typed donors contributed 80 million or so unique TCRs, which were held in an early data release.

Study findings and constraints: TCR beta sequences reportedly predicted the HLA-A and HLA-B alleles of most subjects accurately. The presence/absence work took it that sequencing depth was about the same across donors.

The V end lost 4 bases, the J end lost 9 bases, and 13 bases lay between the germline ends. The CDR3 covers 13 residues. From germline, CDR1 is KGHSY and CDR2 FQNENV. This PCR relied on a set of 60 Vbeta primers and 13 Jbeta primers. Measured with immunoSEQ multiplex PCR; TCRdb has only the in-frame clones, and not every one. The sample lists about 82,000 clones; less than 80% were seen once. V and J are TRBV16 and TRBJ2-1, with D maybe TRBD2 (5 bases). Material for sequencing was PBMCs. The source of this sequence is a middle-aged man in good health and CMV-seropositive. The CDR3 loop reads CASSPGLGREQFF. For the CDR3, the DNA is TGTGCCAGCAGCCCAGGACTGGGCCGTGAGCAGTTCTTC.